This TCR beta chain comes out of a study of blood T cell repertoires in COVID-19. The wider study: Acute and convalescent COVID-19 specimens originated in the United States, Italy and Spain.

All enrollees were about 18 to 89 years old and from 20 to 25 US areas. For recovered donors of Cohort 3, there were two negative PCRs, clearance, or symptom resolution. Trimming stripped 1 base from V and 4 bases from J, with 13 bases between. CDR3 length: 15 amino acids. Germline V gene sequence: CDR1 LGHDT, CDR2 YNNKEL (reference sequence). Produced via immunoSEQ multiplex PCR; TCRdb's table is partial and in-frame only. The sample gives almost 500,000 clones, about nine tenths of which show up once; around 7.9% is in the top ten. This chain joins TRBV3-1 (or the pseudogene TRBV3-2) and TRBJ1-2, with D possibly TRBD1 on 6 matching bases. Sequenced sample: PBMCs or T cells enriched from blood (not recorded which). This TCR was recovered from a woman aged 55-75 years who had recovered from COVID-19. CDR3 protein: CASSQAGGLGYGYTF. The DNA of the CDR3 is TGTGCCAGCAGCCAAGCGGGGGGGCTTGGCTATGGCTACACCTTC.